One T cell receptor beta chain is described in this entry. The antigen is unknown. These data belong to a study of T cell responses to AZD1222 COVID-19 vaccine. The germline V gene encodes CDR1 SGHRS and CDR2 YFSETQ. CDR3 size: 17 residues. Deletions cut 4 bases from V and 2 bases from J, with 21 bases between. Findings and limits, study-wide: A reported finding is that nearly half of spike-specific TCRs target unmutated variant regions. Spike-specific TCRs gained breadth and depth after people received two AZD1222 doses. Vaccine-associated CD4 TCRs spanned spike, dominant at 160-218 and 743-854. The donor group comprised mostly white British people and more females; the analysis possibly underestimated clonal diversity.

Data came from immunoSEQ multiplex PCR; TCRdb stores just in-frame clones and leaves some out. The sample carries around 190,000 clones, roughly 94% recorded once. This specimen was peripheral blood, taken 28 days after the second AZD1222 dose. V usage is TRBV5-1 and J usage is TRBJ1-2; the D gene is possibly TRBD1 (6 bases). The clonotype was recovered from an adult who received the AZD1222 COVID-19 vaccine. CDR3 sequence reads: CASSPGGAYIFNYGYTF. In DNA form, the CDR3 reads TGCGCCAGCAGCCCCGGGGGGGCATACATTTTCAACTATGGCTACACCTTC.